This entry lists 16 T cell receptor beta chains sequenced from one sample in a study of T-cell reconstitution after alpha-beta-depleted transplantation in children. The library targeted TCRbeta and was prepared with unique molecular identifiers. TCRdb recomputed calls from the PCR reads with MiXCR, one row per CDR3 protein. This sample carries a few hundred thousand distinct CDR3 sequences, 43% of them seen once, and the ten largest clones take 27%. Sequences were derived from PBMCs, sampled before TCRalphabeta/CD19-depleted stem cell transplant. The source is a girl aged 2-10 years with aplastic anemia, due to receive a stem cell transplant.

The rearrangement links TRBV29-1 to TRBJ2-1, with 8 bases matching TRBD2. CDR1 is SQVTM and CDR2 is ANQGSEA in the germline V gene. J gave up 10 bases and V 8 bases, and 7 bases lay outside the gene matches. The CDR3 runs 11 residues. CDR3 DNA: TGCAGCACCGGGGGGGCTGGAGAGCAGTTCTTC. The encoded protein is CSTGGAGEQFF.

This chain joins TRBV6-1 and TRBJ1-6; a weak D match, TRBD1 (5 bases). V gave up 5 bases and J gave up 0 bases, with 8 bases separating them. CDR3 size: 15 residues. The germline V gene has CDR1 MNHNS and CDR2 SASEGT. DNA for the CDR3: TGTGCCAGCAGTCCAGGGAGCTCCTATAATTCACCCCTCCACTTT. It is translated as CASSPGSSYNSPLHF.

This clonotype was counted ten times or more. The V and J genes are TRBV5-4 and TRBJ2-5, with D tentatively TRBD1 (6 bases). This CDR3 is built from 14 residues. Germline V lookup: CDR1 SGHNT, CDR2 YYREEE (reference sequence). The V end lost 4 bases, the J end lost 2 bases, and 12 bases lay between the germline ends. The CDR3 here is CASSNGQLQETQYF. CDR3 coding DNA: TGTGCCAGCAGCAATGGACAGCTACAAGAGACCCAGTACTTC.

This clonotype showed up many times. The J gene is TRBJ2-2, the V gene TRBV7-3; D remains ambiguous. Germline loops: CDR1 SGHTA, CDR2 FQGTGA. Between the trimmed V and J ends, which lost 3 bases and 2 bases, there was a span of 4 bases. The CDR3 covers 13 residues. CDR3 sequence (DNA): TGTGCCAGCAGCTTCAAAAACACCGGGGAGCTGTTTTTT. Its protein is CASSFKNTGELFF.

V usage is TRBV7-9 and J usage is TRBJ1-1; D is uncertain. V was trimmed by 1 base and J by 1 base, leaving 16 bases between them. Germline V gene lookup returns CDR1 SEHNR and CDR2 FQNEAQ (reference sequence). CDR3 size: 17 residues. CDR3 in amino acids: CASSLEWSMVANTEAFF. In nucleotides, the CDR3 is TGTGCCAGCAGCTTAGAGTGGTCGATGGTGGCGAACACTGAAGCTTTCTTT.

The V and J genes are TRBV9 and TRBJ2-5, with TRBD1 identical over 8 bases. Germline CDR1 SGDLS, CDR2 YYNGEE. The CDR3 has 14 amino acids. Trimming removed 4 bases from V and 5 bases from J; junction bases left unmatched: 7. In DNA form, the CDR3 reads TGTGCCAGCAGCCATCAGGGGGCTGGGGAGACCCAGTACTTC. The encoded protein is CASSHQGAGETQYF.

The CDR3 reads CSASMGLGTYNSPLHF. The CDR3 DNA sequence: TGCAGTGCTAGTATGGGTTTAGGGACCTATAATTCACCCCTCCACTTT. The rearrangement links TRBV20-1 to TRBJ1-6; D gene uncertain. Trimming shortened V by 3 bases and J by 2 bases, and 14 bases separated the two germline ends. Germline V gene data show CDR1 as DFQATT and CDR2 as SNEGSKA (reference sequence). The CDR3 consists of 16 residues.

This clonotype was detected a few times. V and J are TRBV7-6 and TRBJ2-6; 8 bases align to TRBD1. After removal of 0 bases from V and 0 bases from J, the junction contained 13 bases not matched to a gene. This CDR3 comprises 21 residues. From germline, CDR1 is SGHVS and CDR2 FNYEAQ. As DNA, the CDR3 is TGTGCCAGCAGCTTAGCGCTCCGTTCCGGACAGGGTAACTCTGGGGCCAACGTCCTGACTTTC. This codes for CASSLALRSGQGNSGANVLTF.

V gene TRBV6-1 combines with J gene TRBJ2-1; D is perhaps TRBD1 or TRBD2 (5 bases each). The length of the CDR3 is 17 residues. V lost 6 bases, J lost 5 bases, and 23 bases lay in between. In germline, CDR1 is MNHNS, CDR2 SASEGT. CDR3 residues: CASSAGLGSRDHNEQFF. In DNA, the CDR3 is TGTGCCAGCAGCGCTGGTTTAGGTAGTAGGGACCACAATGAGCAGTTCTTC.

This clonotype was counted between two and nine times. This chain joins TRBV12-3 or TRBV12-4 and TRBJ2-1; 8 bases map to TRBD2. Trimming took 3 bases from V and 10 from J; bases not matched to a gene: 5. The CDR3 runs to 13 residues. The chain's CDR3 is CASSFGTRGEQFF. CDR3 bases: TGTGCCAGCAGTTTTGGGACTAGGGGAGAGCAGTTCTTC.

The gene calls are TRBV27 and TRBJ2-3, with D possibly being TRBD2 (6 bases). Trimming removed 4 bases from V and 4 bases from J, with 27 bases in between. Germline CDR1 is MNHEY and CDR2 is SMNVEV (reference sequence). The length of the CDR3 is 19 residues. The CDR3 nucleotides read TGTGCCAGCAGTTCAATCTTCTTTAATGAGGGAGGCGAGCCAGATACGCAGTATTTT. Amino acid sequence: CASSSIFFNEGGEPDTQYF.

The rearrangement joins TRBV5-1 to TRBJ1-5, with D possibly matching TRBD1 (5 bases). The CDR3 has 16 residues. Trimming shortened V by 4 bases and J by 0 bases, and 14 bases separated the two germline ends. The germline V gene has CDR1 SGHRS and CDR2 YFSETQ. The CDR3 spells CASSHTPGLSNQPQHF. CDR3 DNA sequence: TGCGCCAGCAGCCATACTCCGGGACTTAGCAATCAGCCCCAGCATTTT.

The chain employs TRBV27 and TRBJ1-1; the D is unclear. CDR3 length equals 9 residues. V lost 11 bases, J lost 8 bases, and 9 bases lay in between. Per the germline V gene, CDR1 is MNHEY and CDR2 is SMNVEV (reference sequence). The CDR3 DNA sequence: TGTGCCCCAATTGTGGAAGCTTTCTTT. This sequence encodes CAPIVEAFF.

This clonotype was counted only a few times. This chain's CDR3 is CASSPLGQGSYEQYF. The CDR3 DNA reads TGTGCCAGCTCACCCCTGGGACAGGGGTCCTACGAGCAGTACTTC. The chain combines TRBV18 with TRBJ2-7, with 10 bases lining up with TRBD1. There are 15 residues in the CDR3. V gave up 3 bases and J gave up 1 base; unmatched junction bases: 3. Germline V gene lookup returns CDR1 KGHSH and CDR2 LQKENI. Looking up the rest from reference TRBV18 and TRBJ2-7 gives the full variable domain: NAGVMQNPRHLVRRRGQEARLRCSPMKGHSHVYWYRQLPEEGLKFMVYLQKENIIDESGMPKERFSAEFPKEGPSILRIQQVVRGDSAAYFCASSPLGQGSYEQYFGPGTRLTVT.

This clonotype has only a few counts. The chain uses TRBV5-5 and TRBJ2-5; D perhaps matches TRBD1 (6 bases). The V gene lost 4 bases and the J gene lost 2 bases, with 15 bases spanning the gap. The CDR3 runs to 15 residues. Germline lookup yields CDR1 SGHKS and CDR2 YYEKEE (reference sequence). CDR3 sequence (DNA): TGTGCCAGCAGCCCCTATAGGGGGATACAAGAGACCCAGTACTTC. Translated, it gives CASSPYRGIQETQYF.

This clonotype has just a few counts. V usage is TRBV11-1 and J usage is TRBJ1-5, with 9 bases that match TRBD1. The V and J ends lost 9 bases and 3 bases, in that order; junction bases with no gene match: 9. CDR1 and CDR2 from the germline V gene are SGHAT and FQDESV (reference sequence). This CDR3 has 15 amino acids. The CDR3 reads CASSVGQGDNQPQHF. DNA for the CDR3: TGTGCCAGTTCCGTGGGACAGGGAGACAATCAGCCCCAGCATTTT. The variable domain in full, completed from reference TRBV11-1 and TRBJ1-5, reads EAEVAQSPRYKITEKSQAVAFWCDPISGHATLYWYRQILGQGPELLVQFQDESVVDDSQLPKDRFSAERLKGVDSTLKIQPAELGDSAMYLCASSVGQGDNQPQHFGDGTRLSIL.